These 8 T cell receptor beta chains originate from one sample sequenced in a study of glioma-infiltrating T cells after dendritic cell vaccination. Method: immunoSEQ multiplex PCR; TCRdb's copy keeps in-frame clones and lacks some. The sample lists more than 95,000 clones, 90% occurring once. Noted time point: after dendritic cell vaccination, including at tumor progression/relapse. The sequencing here drew on blood, taken after dendritic cell vaccination. Source of these receptors: a human donor with glioblastoma.

J is TRBJ1-2 and V is TRBV19, with 7 nucleotides matching TRBD1. V trimming: 4 bases; J trimming: 4 bases; junction bases outside the gene matches: 9. This CDR3 region has 15 residues. Germline CDR1 reads LNHDA; CDR2 reads SQIVND (reference sequence). This CDR3 reads CASSTEGQPFYGYTF. CDR3 nucleotides: TGTGCCAGTAGTACTGAGGGACAGCCCTTCTATGGCTACACCTTC. Looking up the rest from reference TRBV19 and TRBJ1-2 gives the full variable domain: DGGITQSPKYLFRKEGQNVTLSCEQNLNHDAMYWYRQDPGQGLRLIYYSQIVNDFQKGDIAEGYSVSREKKESFPLTVTSAQKNPTAFYLCASSTEGQPFYGYTFGSGTRLTVV.

The chain uses TRBV2 and TRBJ2-5; the D gene is possibly TRBD2 (5 bases). Germline assignment: CDR1 SNHLY and CDR2 FYNNEI. The length of the CDR3 is 13 residues. Trimming removed 3 bases at V and 4 bases at J, with 9 bases between. CDR3 DNA: TGTGCCAGCAGTGAGCGTCGGGGAGAGACCCAGTACTTC. Amino acids: CASSERRGETQYF.

This sequence joins TRBV19 and TRBJ1-2, with D unresolved. The ends were cut back, 4 bases at V and 8 bases at J, with 11 bases in the middle. Germline lookup yields CDR1 LNHDA and CDR2 SQIVND (reference sequence). The CDR3 runs to 12 residues. The CDR3 spells CASSSRTGGYTF. The CDR3 nucleotides read TGTGCCAGTAGTAGCCGGACGGGAGGCTACACCTTC. The entire variable domain, with the rest obtained from reference TRBV19 and TRBJ1-2, is as follows: DGGITQSPKYLFRKEGQNVTLSCEQNLNHDAMYWYRQDPGQGLRLIYYSQIVNDFQKGDIAEGYSVSREKKESFPLTVTSAQKNPTAFYLCASSSRTGGYTFGSGTRLTVV.

The table lists this clone with a few counts. This sequence joins TRBV5-1 and TRBJ2-1, with TRBD2 identical over 8 bases. The CDR3 is 18 residues long. Germline V CDR1 and CDR2: SGHRS, YFSETQ. V trimming: 0 bases; J trimming: 5 bases; junction bases outside the gene matches: 13. CDR3 nucleotides: TGCGCCAGCAGCTTGGAGGGGAGGGCTAGCGGGTTTCACAATGAGCAGTTCTTC. It encodes CASSLEGRASGFHNEQFF.

The V and J genes are TRBV25-1 and TRBJ2-2; D unclear. Per the germline V gene, CDR1 is MGHDK and CDR2 is SYGVNS. This CDR3 has 15 amino acids. V lost 3 bases and J lost 6, with 14 bases in between. CDR3 bases: TGTGCCAGCAGTGAGATTAGAGGAGTCCCCGGGGAGCTGTTTTTT. Translating gives CASSEIRGVPGELFF.

V usage is TRBV19 and J usage is TRBJ1-2; maybe TRBD1 (5 bases). The V and J ends lost 5 bases and 6 bases respectively, with 19 bases between them. The CDR3 runs 15 residues. Per germline, CDR1 LNHDA and CDR2 SQIVND (reference sequence). The CDR3 nucleotides are TGTGCCAGTAGTTATAGGGGCCTCAGCCCAGATGGCTACACCTTC. Amino acid sequence: CASSYRGLSPDGYTF.

This chain's CDR3 is CAWSTTLAGGEEQYF. In nucleotides, the CDR3 is TGTGCCTGGAGTACCACACTAGCGGGAGGAGAAGAGCAGTACTTC. This chain joins TRBV30 and TRBJ2-7, with 12 bases aligning to TRBD2. Germline V lookup: CDR1 GTSNPN, CDR2 SVGIG (reference sequence). J was trimmed by 7 bases and V by 2 bases; bases with no gene match: 9. This CDR3 has 15 amino acids.

The chain links TRBV4-1 to TRBJ2-2; 10 nucleotides align to TRBD2. Per germline, CDR1 MGHRA and CDR2 YSYEKL. This CDR3 contains 16 residues. After removal of 4 bases from V and 2 bases from J, the junction contained 4 bases not matched to a gene. CDR3: CASSLGLAANTGELFF. The CDR3 nucleotides are TGCGCCAGCAGCCTCGGACTAGCGGCTAACACCGGGGAGCTGTTTTTT.